The rows below give T cell receptor beta chains drawn from one sample of a study of T cell responses to AZD1222 COVID-19 vaccine. Clones were read by immunoSEQ multiplex PCR, and TCRdb kept only the in-frame ones, dropping some. The sample lists roughly 140,000 clones, about 93% occurring once. The sample in question was peripheral blood, obtained on day 0 of AZD1222 vaccination. These receptors originate from an adult in good health. The CDR3 runs from the conserved cysteine through the conserved F or W. D genes are given only for firm matches. The size of a clone is reported for some rows only, either as once, few or many, or as a class for expanded clones.

TRBD2	TRBJ2-5	TRBV7-2	.	TGTGCCAGCAGCGAGTGGGGACTAGCGGGAAGAGAGACCCAGTACTTC	CASSEWGLAGRETQYF
.	TRBJ2-7	TRBV5-5	few	TGTGCCAGCAGCTCCCGTATGGGGGACTACGAGCAGTACTTC	CASSSRMGDYEQYF
TRBD2	TRBJ2-5	TRBV5-4	.	TGTGCCAGCAGCCCAAACTTCGGACTAGCGGGACAGGAGACCCAGTACTTC	CASSPNFGLAGQETQYF
.	TRBJ2-3	TRBV11-1	.	TGTGCCAGCAGCTTTGGGTATACAAACACAGATACGCAGTATTTT	CASSFGYTNTDTQYF
TRBD1	TRBJ2-1	TRBV2	.	TGTGCCAGCAGACTCTCGGGACAGGACCCTTACAATGAGCAGTTCTTC	CASRLSGQDPYNEQFF
.	TRBJ2-7	TRBV19	.	TGTGCCAGTGGGAAAGCTGAGGGATCCTACGAGCAGTACTTC	CASGKAEGSYEQYF
TRBD1	TRBJ1-1	TRBV3-1/TRBV3-2	.	TGTGCCAGCAGCCAAGGGACAGGGGCACCGAACACTGAAGCTTTCTTT	CASSQGTGAPNTEAFF
.	TRBJ2-3	TRBV5-6	.	TGTGCCAGCAGCTTTGGGGCAGGGGAGCAGTATTTT	CASSFGAGEQYF
.	TRBJ1-1	TRBV29-1	.	TGCAGCGTTGTTGACGGTGAAGCTTTCTTT	CSVVDGEAFF
.	TRBJ1-6	TRBV9	.	TGTGCCAGCAACGCAGGGTGGGATTCACCCCTCCACTTT	CASNAGWDSPLHF
.	TRBJ1-4	TRBV5-1	.	TGCGCCAGCAGCTTGCGGGGGCAGCCCCGAGCAGATGAAAAACTGTTTTTT	CASSLRGQPRADEKLFF
.	TRBJ1-2	TRBV28	.	TGTGCCAGCAGGAAAGAAGGTGGTGGTTTCGGCTACACCTTC	CASRKEGGGFGYTF
.	TRBJ2-1	TRBV7-2	.	TGTGCCAGCAGCTACGGACCCGAATACAATGAGCAGTTCTTC	CASSYGPEYNEQFF
TRBD2	TRBJ2-3	TRBV7-3	few	TGTGCCAGCAGCTTCGCGCGGGAGGATACGCAGTATTTT	CASSFAREDTQYF
TRBD1	TRBJ2-3	TRBV5-1	few	TGCGCCAGCAGCTTGGAGGGACAGGGGGCAGATACGCAGTATTTT	CASSLEGQGADTQYF
.	TRBJ1-2	TRBV25-1	.	TGTGCCAGCACAAAACAGGGTTTCGGCGGCTACACCTTC	CASTKQGFGGYTF
.	TRBJ1-5	TRBV6-5	.	TGTGCCAGCAGTTACTCGGTAACTCAGCCCCAGCATTTT	CASSYSVTQPQHF
TRBD1	TRBJ2-1	TRBV7-9	.	TGTGCCAGCAGCAGATATAGTATCAGGGGGCGCGATGAGCAGTTCTTC	CASSRYSIRGRDEQFF
TRBD2	TRBJ2-1	TRBV7-8	.	TGTGCCAGCAGCCCCGGGGGGGAGGGCCCCTACAATGAGCAGTTCTTC	CASSPGGEGPYNEQFF
TRBD1	TRBJ2-6	TRBV6-1	.	TGTGCCAGCAGTGAAAGGGGGCTTGGGGCCAACGTCCTGACTTTC	CASSERGLGANVLTF
.	TRBJ2-2	TRBV19	once	TGTGCCAGTAGCCTACCCGGGGAGCTGTTTTTT	CASSLPGELFF
TRBD2	TRBJ2-3	TRBV27	.	TGTGCCAGCAGTCTGCGGGGGGAGACAGATACGCAGTATTTT	CASSLRGETDTQYF
TRBD2	TRBJ2-1	TRBV9	.	TGTGCCAGCAGCGACGCGAGCGGGAGGGGTCGCAATGAGCAGTTCTTC	CASSDASGRGRNEQFF
TRBD1	TRBJ1-6	TRBV27	.	TGTGCCAGCAGTCGTCACCGGGGGACAGACGAGGATTCACCCCTCCACTTT	CASSRHRGTDEDSPLHF
.	TRBJ1-5	TRBV30	.	TGTGCCTGGAGTGCAGGGTTGCAGCCCCAGCATTTT	CAWSAGLQPQHF
.	TRBJ1-5	TRBV2	.	TGTGCCGGCGGAGTTCGACCCGATCAGCCCCAGCATTTT	CAGGVRPDQPQHF
TRBD1	TRBJ2-7	TRBV7-2	.	TGTGCCAGCAGCTTCGGGACAGCTTTCTACGAGCAGTACTTC	CASSFGTAFYEQYF
.	TRBJ1-2	TRBV7-2	.	TGTGCCAGCAGCTTAATTGGTATGGGAGTCGGCTACACCTTC	CASSLIGMGVGYTF
.	TRBJ2-5	TRBV10-3	.	TGTGCCATCAGTGAGTCGTCGGAGACCCAGTACTTC	CAISESSETQYF
TRBD2	TRBJ2-5	TRBV28	.	TGTGCCAGCAGTGACCTAGCGGGAGGGGAGACCCAGTACTTC	CASSDLAGGETQYF
TRBD2	TRBJ2-1	TRBV6-5	few	TGTGCCAGCAGTTACTTTTCTAGCGGTTCCTACAATGAGCAGTTCTTC	CASSYFSSGSYNEQFF
.	TRBJ1-4	TRBV3-1/TRBV3-2	once	TGTGCCAGCAGCCTTCTAAATGAAAAACTGTTTTTT	CASSLLNEKLFF
TRBD2	TRBJ2-7	TRBV28	.	TGTGCCAGCAGTTTGGGGGGGAACTACGAGCAGTACTTC	CASSLGGNYEQYF
TRBD2	TRBJ2-3	TRBV5-6	.	TGTGCCAGCATCTGGGGGAGGGTTCCCGATACGCAGTATTTT	CASIWGRVPDTQYF
.	TRBJ1-5	TRBV19	.	TGTGCCAGTAGGACCGGGACGGATCATCAGCCCCAGCATTTT	CASRTGTDHQPQHF
.	TRBJ2-7	TRBV5-5	.	TGTGCCAGCAGCGCAAGGAGGACTCCCCTGGCCTACGAGCAGTACTTC	CASSARRTPLAYEQYF
.	TRBJ2-1	TRBV29-1	once	TGCAGCGTTGAACGGGCGCGGGATGAGCAGTTCTTC	CSVERARDEQFF
.	TRBJ1-2	TRBV28	.	TGTGCCAGCACGGAGGGTTTAACGGAAAACGGCTATGGCTACACCTTC	CASTEGLTENGYGYTF
.	TRBJ1-1	TRBV7-9	.	TGTGCCAGCAGCTTTTACGGGATCGCTGAAGCTTTCTTT	CASSFYGIAEAFF
.	TRBJ1-1	TRBV2	.	TGTGCCAGCAAGTCCCGGACCGGGAACACTGAAGCTTTCTTT	CASKSRTGNTEAFF
.	TRBJ2-3	TRBV27	.	TGTGCCAGCCTTTGGGCAGATACGCAGTATTTT	CASLWADTQYF
TRBD2	TRBJ2-2	TRBV7-9	.	TGTGCCAGCAGCCCCCGGACTAGCGGGAACGGGGACACCGGGGAGCTGTTTTTT	CASSPRTSGNGDTGELFF
.	TRBJ2-1	TRBV7-3	.	TGTGCCAGCAGCTCCGGACTATCCAAAACGTATGAGCAGTTCTTC	CASSSGLSKTYEQFF
.	TRBJ1-2	TRBV6-2/TRBV6-3	.	TGTGCCAGCAGTCCGCCGACATCTTCTAACTATGGCTACACCTTC	CASSPPTSSNYGYTF
TRBD1	TRBJ2-2	TRBV6-2/TRBV6-3	.	TGTGCCAGCAGCCCCTATACGACAGGGGAAAACACCGGGGAGCTGTTTTTT	CASSPYTTGENTGELFF
TRBD2	TRBJ2-3	TRBV5-1	.	TGCGCCAGCAGCTTCACCGGGACTAGCGGGGGAAGCACAGATACGCAGTATTTT	CASSFTGTSGGSTDTQYF
TRBD1	TRBJ1-1	TRBV11-3	once	TGTGCCAGCAGCCGTACAGGGGGCACTGAAGCTTTCTTT	CASSRTGGTEAFF
.	TRBJ1-2	TRBV7-6	.	TGTGCCAGCAGCCCGGAAGCGGCAGGGGTTGGCGGCTACACCTTC	CASSPEAAGVGGYTF
.	TRBJ1-4	TRBV7-2	.	TGTGCCAGCAGCTCAAGGTTGGATGGGGAAAAACTGTTTTTT	CASSSRLDGEKLFF
.	TRBJ1-5	TRBV19	once	TGTGCCAGTAGTATGGGGGGGAGTGGGCAGCCCCAGCATTTT	CASSMGGSGQPQHF
.	TRBJ1-5	TRBV30	.	TGTGCCTGGAGTACGCAGGGGTATAGCAATCAGCCCCAGCATTTT	CAWSTQGYSNQPQHF
.	TRBJ2-1	TRBV5-6	.	TGTGCCAGCAGCGAAATCGGCTCCTACAATGAGCAGTTCTTC	CASSEIGSYNEQFF
.	TRBJ1-1	TRBV7-2	.	TGTGCCAGCAGCAGGGAGACAGGGAACACTGAAGCTTTCTTT	CASSRETGNTEAFF
.	TRBJ1-5	TRBV19	.	TGTGCCAGTAGTATTCAGGCAGAGCCCTATCAGCCCCAGCATTTT	CASSIQAEPYQPQHF
.	TRBJ1-5	TRBV12-3/TRBV12-4	.	TGTGCCAGCAGTCGGGACAACAATCAGCCCCAGCATTTT	CASSRDNNQPQHF